Listed below are T cell receptor beta chains from one sample, sequenced in a study of T cell responses to AZD1222 COVID-19 vaccine. Libraries were prepared by immunoSEQ multiplex PCR; TCRdb keeps only in-frame clonotypes and omits some of them. The profile shows 150,000 to 200,000 clones, around 89% of them singletons. The source material was peripheral blood, sampled on day 0 of AZD1222 vaccination. The receptors come from an adult in good health. CDR3s include the opening cysteine and the closing phenylalanine or tryptophan. Fields, in order: D gene, J gene, clone size, V gene, CDR3 DNA, CDR3 protein. A D gene is named only where the DNA matches it firmly. Rows give clone size only sometimes, using once, few, many, or a class for an expanded clone.

TRBD1 TRBJ1-2 - TRBV29-1 TGCAGCGTTGAAGGGGGGGACGGAGTGGGACAGGGAATTTATGGCTACACCTTC CSVEGGDGVGQGIYGYTF
TRBD2 TRBJ2-5 once TRBV7-9 TGTGCCAGCAGCTTAGCGGGACTAGCGGAGACCCAGTACTTC CASSLAGLAETQYF
TRBD2 TRBJ2-7 - TRBV9 TGTGCCAGCAGCCCCAGCGGGGCCGTCTACGAGCAGTACTTC CASSPSGAVYEQYF
TRBD2 TRBJ2-2 - TRBV20-1 TGCAGTGCTAGTCGGGGGGGGCCGGACACCGGGGAGCTGTTTTTT CSASRGGPDTGELFF
- TRBJ2-2 - TRBV19 TGTGCCAGTAATTTTGCGGGCGCCGGGGAGCTGTTTTTT CASNFAGAGELFF
TRBD1 TRBJ1-5 - TRBV6-5 TGTGCCAGCAGAGGATGGGACAGGTCAGATCAGCCCCAGCATTTT CASRGWDRSDQPQHF
- TRBJ2-1 once TRBV7-3 TGTGCCAGCAGCTTAACGTTGTCCAATGAGCAGTTCTTC CASSLTLSNEQFF
TRBD1 TRBJ1-3 - TRBV12-3/TRBV12-4 TGTGCCAGCAGGGGGACAGGCGTCTCCTTT CASRGTGVSF
TRBD1 TRBJ2-2 - TRBV28 TGTGCCAGCAGGAAAAGGGACAGCCTTAACACCGGGGAGCTGTTTTTT CASRKRDSLNTGELFF
- TRBJ2-5 once TRBV24-1 TGTGCCACCAGTGGGCAGGGTCGAGAGACCCAGTACTTC CATSGQGRETQYF
TRBD1 TRBJ2-7 - TRBV10-3 TGTGCCACCTCCGGGACAGAGGCCTACGAGCAGTACTTC CATSGTEAYEQYF
- TRBJ2-1 - TRBV20-1 TGCAGTGCTAGTGGACAGATTAATGAGCAGTTCTTC CSASGQINEQFF
- TRBJ1-5 - TRBV7-2 TGTGCCAGCAGCCGGGTGTCTTCCGCTAATCAGCCCCAGCATTTT CASSRVSSANQPQHF
- TRBJ1-4 - TRBV19 TGTGCCAGTAGTATGTATGAGACCGTGAGGGGTGAAAAACTGTTTTTT CASSMYETVRGEKLFF
- TRBJ2-5 - TRBV18 TGTGCCAGCTCACCACCCTCTGCCCGGGGGGAGACCCAGTACTTC CASSPPSARGETQYF
- TRBJ1-2 - TRBV7-9 TGTGCCAGCACCCACTATCGGGGGGTCCCAGCTAACTATGGCTACACCTTC CASTHYRGVPANYGYTF
- TRBJ2-2 - TRBV12-1 TGTGCCAGCAGCGTGGGACAGGCTCCCGGGGAGCTGTTTTTT CASSVGQAPGELFF
- TRBJ2-5 - TRBV5-1 TGCGCCAGCAGCTTGGGTAGGGGCCAAGAGACCCAGTACTTC CASSLGRGQETQYF
- TRBJ2-7 - TRBV6-5 TGTGCCAGCAGTTTGGCCGGTTCCTACGAGCAGTACTTC CASSLAGSYEQYF
TRBD1 TRBJ2-2 - TRBV7-7 TGTGCTAGCAGCCCTTTGCCCCCGGGGACAGAACTTTCCACCGGGGAGCTGTTTTTT CASSPLPPGTELSTGELFF
TRBD2 TRBJ2-1 - TRBV25-1 TGTGCCAGCAGTGAGTGGACTAGCGGGTTTAATGAGCAGTTCTTC CASSEWTSGFNEQFF
- TRBJ1-1 - TRBV9 TGTGCCAGCAGCTTCGGAGGGGCGAACACTGAAGCTTTCTTT CASSFGGANTEAFF
- TRBJ1-2 - TRBV6-5 TGTGCCAGCTCCCCCGGCGAGACCTATGGCTACACCTTC CASSPGETYGYTF
- TRBJ2-1 - TRBV14 TGTGCCAGCAGGTCCCGTCGACCTGGCTCCTACAATGAGCAGTTCTTC CASRSRRPGSYNEQFF
- TRBJ2-2 - TRBV2 TGTGCCAGCAGTGATAACAGGGCCACCGGGGAGCTGTTTTTT CASSDNRATGELFF
- TRBJ2-1 once TRBV5-4 TGTGCCAGCAGCGAGGCCCTACGGCTCTTCTTC CASSEALRLFF
TRBD2 TRBJ2-3 - TRBV4-1 TGCGCCAGCAGCCAATTTCTAAGCGGGGGGGCCGCCACAGATACGCAGTATTTT CASSQFLSGGAATDTQYF
- TRBJ1-1 - TRBV18 TGTGCCAGCTCACCAATCTCCTCTACAGGAGGGAAAAACACTGAAGCTTTCTTT CASSPISSTGGKNTEAFF
TRBD2 TRBJ2-5 - TRBV5-1 TGCGCCAGCAGCCCCCGCGGGGGAGAGACCCAGTACTTC CASSPRGGETQYF
TRBD1 TRBJ2-7 - TRBV9 TGTGCCAGCAGCGTAGATGGACAGGGGTTCTCCGAGCAGTACTTC CASSVDGQGFSEQYF
TRBD2 TRBJ2-2 - TRBV3-1/TRBV3-2 TGTGCCAGCAGCCAACTAGGGGGACTAGCGGACACCGGGGAGCTGTTTTTT CASSQLGGLADTGELFF
- TRBJ2-2 - TRBV19 TGTGCCAGTAACTGGAACACCGGGGAGCTGTTTTTT CASNWNTGELFF
TRBD1 TRBJ2-3 - TRBV5-1 TGCGCCAGCAGCTTGGCGACAGGGGGAGCAGATACGCAGTATTTT CASSLATGGADTQYF
- TRBJ2-3 - TRBV4-3 TGCGCCAGCAGCGCGTCTTTAGTCACTGATACGCAGTATTTT CASSASLVTDTQYF
- TRBJ2-7 few TRBV2 TGTGCCAGCAGTGAGGGCAGATTTTACGAGCAGTACTTC CASSEGRFYEQYF
TRBD2 TRBJ2-1 - TRBV19 TGTGCCAGTAGTATTCGGACTAGCGGGCGCAATGAGCAGTTCTTC CASSIRTSGRNEQFF
- TRBJ1-5 - TRBV3-1/TRBV3-2 TGTGCCAGCAGCCAAGATTTGACGGGGGATCAGCCCCAGCATTTT CASSQDLTGDQPQHF
- TRBJ1-5 - TRBV6-2/TRBV6-3 TGTGCCAGCAGTTACATTAGCGGTCAGCCCCAGCATTTT CASSYISGQPQHF
TRBD1 TRBJ1-4 - TRBV6-5 TGTGCCAGCAGAAGACAGGGTGGGAGTGAAAAACTGTTTTTT CASRRQGGSEKLFF
TRBD2 TRBJ2-7 - TRBV2 TGTGCCAGCAGTGAACGCTCCCCGGGGGGGTACGAGCAGTACTTC CASSERSPGGYEQYF
TRBD1 TRBJ2-7 once TRBV3-1/TRBV3-2 TGTGCCAGCAGCCACCGGGACAGGGGAGGCGAGCAGTACTTC CASSHRDRGGEQYF
- TRBJ2-7 - TRBV4-3 TGCGCCAGCAGCCAATTATTGGGGGGCCCCTCCTACGAGCAGTACTTC CASSQLLGGPSYEQYF
TRBD2 TRBJ2-5 - TRBV9 TGTGCCAGCAGCGTGGGACTAGTAAGTGGCCAAGAGACCCAGTACTTC CASSVGLVSGQETQYF
- TRBJ2-5 - TRBV7-8 TGTGCCAGCAGCTTCCAAGAGACCCAGTACTTC CASSFQETQYF
- TRBJ2-7 - TRBV10-3 TGTGCCATCACCCCGGGACCCCAATACGAGCAGTACTTC CAITPGPQYEQYF
- TRBJ2-3 - TRBV5-4 TGTGCCAGCAGGGGGCTAGCCACAGATACGCAGTATTTT CASRGLATDTQYF
TRBD2 TRBJ2-2 - TRBV11-3 TGTGCCAGCAGCTTAGAGCACCATAGCGGGGGGCTTGATGCGAACACCGGGGAGCTGTTTTTT CASSLEHHSGGLDANTGELFF
TRBD1 TRBJ1-2 - TRBV10-3 TGTGCCATCAGTGAGACGGGGGGGCCGGGACAGGGCTCTGGCTACACCTTC CAISETGGPGQGSGYTF
TRBD1 TRBJ1-1 - TRBV2 TGTGCCAGTTCCCGGACAGGGGAGACTGAAGCTTTCTTT CASSRTGETEAFF